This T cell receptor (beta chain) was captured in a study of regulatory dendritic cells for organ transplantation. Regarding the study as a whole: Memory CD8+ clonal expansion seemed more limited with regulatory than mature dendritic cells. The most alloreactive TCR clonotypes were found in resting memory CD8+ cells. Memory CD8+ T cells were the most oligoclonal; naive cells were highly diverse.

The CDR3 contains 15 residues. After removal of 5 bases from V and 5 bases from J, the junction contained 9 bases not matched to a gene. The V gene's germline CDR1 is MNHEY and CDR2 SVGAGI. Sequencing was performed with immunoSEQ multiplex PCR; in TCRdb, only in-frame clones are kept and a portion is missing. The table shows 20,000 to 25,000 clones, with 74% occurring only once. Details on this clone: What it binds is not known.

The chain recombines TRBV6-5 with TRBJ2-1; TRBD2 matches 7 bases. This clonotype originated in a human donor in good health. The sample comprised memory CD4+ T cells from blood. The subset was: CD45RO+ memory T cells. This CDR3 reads CASSPPGLMNNEQFF. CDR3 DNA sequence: TGTGCCAGCAGTCCCCCGGGACTAATGAACAATGAGCAGTTCTTC.